This TCR beta chain was documented in a study of T cells expressing NK-cell markers. As for this clonotype: Its antigen is not identified.

With UMIs, 5'RACE template switching was used to make TCR beta cDNA. TCRdb reprocessed the 5' RACE reads and stores each CDR3 protein as one record, lacking DNA. There are about 410,000 distinct CDR3 sequences in the sample, with over 8.5% held by the top ten. This CDR3 has 14 residues. The germline V gene encodes CDR1 SGHRS and CDR2 YFSETQ. Overall study findings and caveats: Expanded NKG2C+ T cell clones had unclear HCMV specificity. In a few donors, dominant clonotypes made up roughly 28.3-65% of CD3+CD56-NKG2C+ cells.

The clonotype originates from a woman aged 45 to 65 in good health. Sequencing input: blood T cells: a sorted CD56 or NKG2C T cell subset, CD4+ or CD8+ T cells, or bulk PBMC T cells (not recorded which). The chain joins TRBV5-1 to TRBJ2-3; no DNA is available, so the TRBD2 call from TCRdb remains unchecked. CDR3: CASSPRTEADTQYF.